These T cell receptor beta chains were read from a single sample in a study of cytomegalovirus exposure and HLA in healthy donors. Clones were sequenced by immunoSEQ multiplex PCR, and TCRdb holds only the in-frame ones, with some missing. This table holds about 58,000 clones, about nine tenths found once. Material: PBMCs. The receptors derive from a young man in good health and CMV-seronegative. The CDR3 runs from the conserved cysteine through the conserved F or W. The order of the fields is D gene, V gene, clone size, J gene, CDR3 protein, CDR3 DNA. D genes are given only for firm matches. A clone size is listed for some rows: how often the clone was seen (once, few, many), or a class if it is expanded.

d_gene: TRBD2
v_gene: TRBV15
abundance: once
j_gene: TRBJ2-5
CDR3aa: CATSRGTSGTKETQYF
CDR3nt: TGTGCCACCAGCAGGGGGACTAGCGGGACCAAAGAGACCCAGTACTTC

d_gene: -
v_gene: TRBV2
abundance: -
j_gene: TRBJ2-7
CDR3aa: CASSTSWPGLAGEQYF
CDR3nt: -

d_gene: -
v_gene: TRBV28
abundance: -
j_gene: TRBJ1-2
CDR3aa: CASSLRHQIRGDGYTF
CDR3nt: TGTGCCAGCAGTTTGCGACATCAGATCCGGGGGGATGGCTACACCTTC

d_gene: TRBD2
v_gene: TRBV29-1
abundance: -
j_gene: TRBJ2-5
CDR3aa: CSALGLAGETQYF
CDR3nt: TGCAGCGCTCTGGGACTAGCGGGAGAGACCCAGTACTTC

d_gene: -
v_gene: TRBV27
abundance: once
j_gene: TRBJ1-5
CDR3aa: CASSLWGHNQPQHF
CDR3nt: TGTGCCAGCAGTTTATGGGGACATAATCAGCCCCAGCATTTT

d_gene: -
v_gene: TRBV28
abundance: -
j_gene: TRBJ2-3
CDR3aa: CASNPGSTDTQYF
CDR3nt: TGTGCCAGCAACCCAGGGAGCACAGATACGCAGTATTTT

d_gene: TRBD1
v_gene: TRBV28
abundance: -
j_gene: TRBJ1-2
CDR3aa: CASTITGVSGYTF
CDR3nt: TGTGCCAGCACGATTACAGGGGTCTCTGGCTACACCTTC

d_gene: TRBD1
v_gene: TRBV29-1
abundance: -
j_gene: TRBJ1-5
CDR3aa: CSVLMDRNQPQHF
CDR3nt: TGCAGCGTTTTAATGGACAGGAATCAGCCCCAGCATTTT

d_gene: -
v_gene: TRBV27
abundance: -
j_gene: TRBJ1-4
CDR3aa: CASSPNGWRTNEKLFF
CDR3nt: TGTGCCAGCAGTCCGAATGGGTGGAGGACTAATGAAAAACTGTTTTTT

d_gene: -
v_gene: TRBV28
abundance: -
j_gene: TRBJ2-6
CDR3aa: CASSPHPAGANVLTF
CDR3nt: TGTGCCAGCAGCCCCCATCCAGCTGGGGCCAACGTCCTGACTTTC

d_gene: TRBD1
v_gene: TRBV30
abundance: -
j_gene: TRBJ1-2
CDR3aa: CACGTGARGYGYTF
CDR3nt: TGTGCCTGCGGGACAGGGGCCCGCGGGTATGGCTACACCTTC

d_gene: -
v_gene: TRBV4-2
abundance: -
j_gene: TRBJ2-7
CDR3aa: CASSQDPGRNEQYF
CDR3nt: TGTGCCAGCAGCCAAGATCCGGGGAGGAACGAGCAGTACTTC

d_gene: -
v_gene: TRBV7-8
abundance: -
j_gene: TRBJ2-7
CDR3aa: CASSRTKQYEQYF
CDR3nt: TGTGCCAGCAGCCGGACTAAACAGTACGAGCAGTACTTC

d_gene: TRBD2
v_gene: TRBV9
abundance: -
j_gene: TRBJ2-3
CDR3aa: CASSARPLLAGRGTDTQYF
CDR3nt: TGTGCCAGCAGCGCTAGGCCCTTACTAGCGGGAAGGGGCACAGATACGCAGTATTTT

d_gene: -
v_gene: TRBV5-1
abundance: -
j_gene: TRBJ2-1
CDR3aa: CASSFTGDYNEQFF
CDR3nt: TGCGCCAGCAGCTTTACGGGAGATTACAATGAGCAGTTCTTC

d_gene: TRBD1
v_gene: TRBV10-3
abundance: -
j_gene: TRBJ2-1
CDR3aa: CAISDGTGSNEQFF
CDR3nt: TGTGCCATCAGTGACGGGACAGGCTCTAATGAGCAGTTCTTC

d_gene: TRBD2
v_gene: TRBV9
abundance: -
j_gene: TRBJ2-1
CDR3aa: CASSPQLAESSYNEQFF
CDR3nt: TGTGCCAGCAGCCCCCAACTAGCGGAGAGCTCCTACAATGAGCAGTTCTTC

d_gene: TRBD1
v_gene: TRBV28
abundance: -
j_gene: TRBJ2-5
CDR3aa: CASSLLGQGAETQYF
CDR3nt: TGTGCCAGCAGTTTACTGGGACAGGGGGCCGAGACCCAGTACTTC

d_gene: TRBD2
v_gene: TRBV7-6
abundance: -
j_gene: TRBJ2-5
CDR3aa: CASSLSGILETQYF
CDR3nt: TGTGCCAGCAGCTTAAGCGGGATCTTAGAGACCCAGTACTTC

d_gene: -
v_gene: TRBV6-5
abundance: -
j_gene: TRBJ2-1
CDR3aa: CASSGPNYNEQFF
CDR3nt: TGTGCCAGCAGTGGGCCGAACTACAATGAGCAGTTCTTC

d_gene: -
v_gene: TRBV4-2
abundance: -
j_gene: TRBJ2-7
CDR3aa: CASSQDATADPDYEQYF
CDR3nt: TGTGCCAGCAGCCAAGATGCGACAGCCGACCCCGACTACGAGCAGTACTTC

d_gene: -
v_gene: TRBV5-4
abundance: -
j_gene: TRBJ1-1
CDR3aa: CASSRDPGHEIGAFF
CDR3nt: TGTGCCAGCAGCCGCGACCCGGGACACGAGATCGGTGCTTTCTTT

d_gene: -
v_gene: TRBV5-4
abundance: -
j_gene: TRBJ2-3
CDR3aa: CASSPRASSTDTQYF
CDR3nt: TGTGCCAGCAGCCCGCGGGCCTCTAGCACAGATACGCAGTATTTT

d_gene: -
v_gene: TRBV6-5
abundance: -
j_gene: TRBJ2-5
CDR3aa: CASSHSGQRQETQYF
CDR3nt: TGTGCCAGCAGCCATTCGGGACAACGCCAAGAGACCCAGTACTTC

d_gene: -
v_gene: TRBV5-6
abundance: -
j_gene: TRBJ2-1
CDR3aa: CASILGTGSNEQFF
CDR3nt: TGTGCCAGCATCCTCGGTACAGGGAGCAATGAGCAGTTCTTC

d_gene: TRBD2
v_gene: TRBV27
abundance: -
j_gene: TRBJ2-3
CDR3aa: CASSSMSGLAGGPGDTQYF
CDR3nt: TGTGCCAGCAGTTCAATGTCGGGACTAGCGGGAGGGCCGGGAGATACGCAGTATTTT

d_gene: -
v_gene: TRBV30
abundance: -
j_gene: TRBJ1-4
CDR3aa: CAWSVSVSNEKLFF
CDR3nt: TGTGCCTGGAGTGTTTCTGTCAGTAATGAAAAACTGTTTTTT

d_gene: -
v_gene: TRBV6-1
abundance: -
j_gene: TRBJ2-1
CDR3aa: CASNEWESSYNEQFF
CDR3nt: TGTGCCAGCAATGAGTGGGAGAGCTCCTACAATGAGCAGTTCTTC

d_gene: -
v_gene: TRBV6-1
abundance: -
j_gene: TRBJ2-6
CDR3aa: CASSDQASGANVLTF
CDR3nt: TGTGCCAGCAGTGACCAGGCTTCTGGGGCCAACGTCCTGACTTTC

d_gene: TRBD1
v_gene: TRBV19
abundance: -
j_gene: TRBJ2-7
CDR3aa: CASSISTGSAYEQYF
CDR3nt: TGTGCCAGTAGTATCTCGACAGGGTCAGCCTACGAGCAGTACTTC

d_gene: TRBD1
v_gene: TRBV5-5
abundance: -
j_gene: TRBJ1-1
CDR3aa: CASSSEGANTEAFF
CDR3nt: TGTGCCAGCAGCTCCGAGGGGGCTAACACTGAAGCTTTCTTT

d_gene: -
v_gene: TRBV2
abundance: -
j_gene: TRBJ1-5
CDR3aa: CASSPPPGGGQPQHF
CDR3nt: TGTGCCAGCAGTCCCCCCCCCGGGGGTGGTCAGCCCCAGCATTTT

d_gene: -
v_gene: TRBV15
abundance: -
j_gene: TRBJ2-2
CDR3aa: CATSRDPQGARTGELFF
CDR3nt: TGTGCCACCAGCAGAGATCCGCAAGGGGCGCGAACCGGGGAGCTGTTTTTT

d_gene: TRBD2
v_gene: TRBV15
abundance: -
j_gene: TRBJ2-2
CDR3aa: CATSRGLAGANTGELFF
CDR3nt: TGTGCCACCAGCAGGGGACTAGCGGGAGCTAACACCGGGGAGCTGTTTTTT

d_gene: TRBD2
v_gene: TRBV6-1
abundance: -
j_gene: TRBJ2-1
CDR3aa: CASLRQAGGGNEQFF
CDR3nt: TGTGCCAGCCTACGGCAAGCGGGAGGGGGAAATGAGCAGTTCTTC

d_gene: TRBD2
v_gene: TRBV2
abundance: -
j_gene: TRBJ2-5
CDR3aa: CASTPLGLAGETQYF
CDR3nt: TGTGCCAGCACCCCGTTGGGGCTAGCGGGAGAGACCCAGTACTTC

d_gene: -
v_gene: TRBV20-1
abundance: -
j_gene: TRBJ2-3
CDR3aa: CSAEVDLTQYF
CDR3nt: TGCAGTGCGGAGGTGGACCTTACGCAGTATTTT

d_gene: TRBD1
v_gene: TRBV18
abundance: -
j_gene: TRBJ2-2
CDR3aa: CASSPTGQGANTGELFF
CDR3nt: TGTGCCAGCTCACCAACGGGACAGGGGGCAAACACCGGGGAGCTGTTTTTT

d_gene: TRBD1
v_gene: TRBV28
abundance: -
j_gene: TRBJ2-1
CDR3aa: CASSLSGTVSYNEQFF
CDR3nt: TGTGCCAGCAGTTTATCCGGGACAGTCTCCTACAATGAGCAGTTCTTC

d_gene: -
v_gene: TRBV29-1
abundance: -
j_gene: TRBJ1-1
CDR3aa: CSAQDSYASSEAFF
CDR3nt: TGCAGCGCCCAGGACAGCTACGCCTCCTCGGAAGCTTTCTTT

d_gene: -
v_gene: TRBV18
abundance: -
j_gene: TRBJ2-1
CDR3aa: CASSPQSSYNEQFF
CDR3nt: TGTGCCAGCTCACCACAGAGCTCCTACAATGAGCAGTTCTTC

d_gene: -
v_gene: TRBV9
abundance: -
j_gene: TRBJ1-4
CDR3aa: CASSIQGATNEKLFF
CDR3nt: TGTGCCAGCAGCATTCAGGGCGCAACTAATGAAAAACTGTTTTTT

d_gene: -
v_gene: TRBV27
abundance: -
j_gene: TRBJ2-1
CDR3aa: CASSLSMGAINEQFF
CDR3nt: TGTGCCAGCAGTTTATCGATGGGCGCGATCAATGAGCAGTTCTTC

d_gene: TRBD1
v_gene: TRBV18
abundance: -
j_gene: TRBJ2-1
CDR3aa: CASSPPGQGGNEQFF
CDR3nt: TGTGCCAGCTCACCACCGGGACAGGGGGGAAATGAGCAGTTCTTC

d_gene: -
v_gene: TRBV5-1
abundance: -
j_gene: TRBJ2-1
CDR3aa: CASSAGGRGARYNEQFF
CDR3nt: TGCGCCAGCAGCGCCGGGGGGAGGGGGGCGCGGTACAATGAGCAGTTCTTC

d_gene: -
v_gene: TRBV14
abundance: -
j_gene: TRBJ1-5
CDR3aa: CASSQSGNQPQHF
CDR3nt: TGTGCCAGCAGCCAATCCGGTAATCAGCCCCAGCATTTT

d_gene: -
v_gene: TRBV18
abundance: -
j_gene: TRBJ2-2
CDR3aa: CASSASTGRNTGELFF
CDR3nt: TGTGCCAGCTCAGCATCTACAGGAAGGAACACCGGGGAGCTGTTTTTT

d_gene: -
v_gene: TRBV7-8
abundance: -
j_gene: TRBJ2-5
CDR3aa: CASSPRGWLLKDQYF
CDR3nt: TGTGCCAGCAGCCCTAGGGGGTGGCTCCTCAAGGACCAGTACTTC

d_gene: TRBD2
v_gene: TRBV10-3
abundance: medium-sized
j_gene: TRBJ2-1
CDR3aa: CAPRTSGEGSDEQFF
CDR3nt: TGTGCCCCAAGGACTAGCGGGGAGGGGTCCGATGAGCAGTTCTTC

d_gene: TRBD2
v_gene: TRBV4-3
abundance: few
j_gene: TRBJ2-1
CDR3aa: CASSQEVKLAGVYEQFF
CDR3nt: TGCGCCAGCAGCCAAGAAGTAAAACTAGCGGGAGTGTATGAGCAGTTCTTC

d_gene: TRBD2
v_gene: TRBV2
abundance: -
j_gene: TRBJ2-2
CDR3aa: CARGTSGTGELFF
CDR3nt: TGTGCCAGAGGGACTAGCGGCACCGGGGAGCTGTTTTTT

d_gene: TRBD2
v_gene: TRBV10-3
abundance: -
j_gene: TRBJ2-5
CDR3aa: CAISQQSGEQETQYF
CDR3nt: TGTGCCATCAGTCAGCAGAGCGGGGAACAAGAGACCCAGTACTTC

d_gene: TRBD2
v_gene: TRBV30
abundance: -
j_gene: TRBJ2-7
CDR3aa: CAWQPGLGYEQYF
CDR3nt: TGTGCCTGGCAACCGGGACTAGGCTACGAGCAGTACTTC

d_gene: TRBD2
v_gene: TRBV6-1
abundance: many
j_gene: TRBJ2-7
CDR3aa: CASSEGTSGSYEQYF
CDR3nt: TGTGCCAGCAGTGAAGGGACTAGCGGGAGTTACGAGCAGTACTTC

d_gene: -
v_gene: TRBV2
abundance: -
j_gene: TRBJ1-1
CDR3aa: CASREGSANTEAFF
CDR3nt: TGTGCCAGCAGGGAGGGTAGTGCGAACACTGAAGCTTTCTTT

d_gene: -
v_gene: TRBV6-5
abundance: -
j_gene: TRBJ2-3
CDR3aa: CASSYYSTDTQYF
CDR3nt: TGTGCCAGCAGTTACTATTCGACAGATACGCAGTATTTT

d_gene: TRBD2
v_gene: TRBV10-3
abundance: -
j_gene: TRBJ2-1
CDR3aa: CAISEWLAGVWNEQFF
CDR3nt: TGTGCCATCAGTGAGTGGTTAGCGGGAGTTTGGAATGAGCAGTTCTTC

d_gene: -
v_gene: TRBV5-1
abundance: few
j_gene: TRBJ2-2
CDR3aa: CASSVFQGITGELFF
CDR3nt: TGCGCCAGCAGTGTGTTCCAGGGGATCACCGGGGAGCTGTTTTTT

d_gene: -
v_gene: TRBV6-5
abundance: -
j_gene: TRBJ2-3
CDR3aa: CASSAADTQYF
CDR3nt: TGTGCCAGCAGTGCGGCGGATACGCAGTATTTT